What follows is one T cell receptor beta chain and its context. Its antigen is unidentified. The CDR3 length is 14 residues. Germline CDR1 reads SGDLS; CDR2 reads YYNGEE. The V gene lost 5 bases and the J gene lost 0 bases, with 8 bases spanning the gap. The data derive from a study of OX40 agonist ivuxolimab in advanced cancers. Study results and limitations: Low normalized T-cell clonal expansion was also seen in some nonresponders.

Method: immunoSEQ multiplex PCR; TCRdb's copy keeps in-frame clones and lacks some. The data hold approximately 74,000 clones, with approximately 95% observed a single time. The sample consisted of CD4+ or CD8+ T cells sorted from blood, taken in a trial of the OX40 agonist ivuxolimab. The sequence came from an adult with an advanced solid tumor such as melanoma, head and neck, liver or kidney cancer. The chain couples TRBV9 to TRBJ2-2, with D hard to call. CDR3 in amino acids: CASRGRTNTGELFF. The CDR3 DNA follows: TGTGCCAGCAGGGGCAGGACGAACACCGGGGAGCTGTTTTTT.